One and the same sample provided the 25 T cell receptor beta chains below, sequenced in a study of spatial heterogeneity in lung cancer. One entry per CDR3 protein, called by TCRdb with MiXCR from the 5' RACE reads. The table records 5,000 to 5,500 distinct CDR3 sequences, approximately 33% of them present only once. Time point here: sample taken at primary tumor resection. Tumor, nontumor lung or frozen PBMC supplied whole RNA, sequenced without sorting. Here the sequenced sample was PBMCs, taken at surgery. These receptor sequences come from a female donor with early-stage non-small cell lung cancer.

This clonotype was picked up a small number of times. Because the library targeted alpha chains, this beta chain is an off-target read whose size means little. This chain uses TRBV29-1 with TRBJ2-7; D is uncertain. CDR3 length equals 11 residues. The germline V gene encodes CDR1 SQVTM and CDR2 ANQGSEA. The germline V and J ends were trimmed by 7 bases and 3 bases, with 10 bases remaining between them. DNA for the CDR3: TGCAGCGGACTCTCTAACTACGAGCAGTACTTC. This codes for CSGLSNYEQYF.

In regard to this clonotype: This beta chain is a stray sequence in a library constructed for alpha chains; its clone size is not meaningful. The chain has TRBV28 and TRBJ2-7; D not resolved. CDR3 length: 14 amino acids. Germline V gives CDR1 MDHEN, CDR2 SYDVKM. The V and J ends lost 3 bases and 6 bases respectively, with 15 bases between them. The CDR3 sequence is CASSFTILTGEQYF. CDR3 bases: TGTGCCAGCAGTTTTACAATTCTCACTGGCGAGCAGTACTTC.

About this clonotype itself: Found in a library prepared for alpha chains, this beta chain is an off-target read, and its abundance has little meaning. The chain links TRBV10-3 to TRBJ2-5, with 10 bases fitting TRBD1. CDR3 length: 17 residues. The V and J ends lost 3 bases and 5 bases, in that order; junction bases with no gene match: 12. Germline V lookup: CDR1 ENHRY, CDR2 SYGVKD. CDR3 DNA: TGTGCCATCAGTGATCAGGGGCGGGGGACAGGGGCGGAGACCCAGTACTTC. Residues: CAISDQGRGTGAETQYF.

In the case of this clonotype: This beta chain lies outside the target of a library built for alpha chains; its clone size means little. The chain is built from TRBV10-3 and TRBJ2-2; no clear D gene. Trimming shortened V by 8 bases and J by 0 bases, and 10 bases separated the two germline ends. The CDR3 has 14 amino acids. The germline V gene has CDR1 ENHRY and CDR2 SYGVKD. CDR3 nucleotides: TGTGCCATCGGATGGGTCGCGAACACCGGGGAGCTGTTTTTT. Its protein is CAIGWVANTGELFF.

This clonotype is labeled as medium-sized. In a library made to pick up alpha chains, this beta chain is a stray read with a size that means little. The V and J genes are TRBV15 and TRBJ2-3; the D is unclear. The germline V and J ends were trimmed by 5 bases and 0 bases, with 12 bases remaining between them. CDR3 length: 15 amino acids. CDR1 and CDR2 (germline): LNHNV, YYDKDF (reference sequence). The CDR3 loop is CATSLLGSSTDTQYF. CDR3 in DNA: TGTGCCACCAGCCTGTTGGGGTCTAGCACAGATACGCAGTATTTT. Full variable domain (rest looked up from reference TRBV15 and TRBJ2-3): DAMVIQNPRYQVTQFGKPVTLSCSQTLNHNVMYWYQQKSSQAPKLLFHYYDKDFNNEADTPDNFQSRRPNTSFCFLDIRSPGLGDTAMYLCATSLLGSSTDTQYFGPGTRLTVL.

A few counts support this clonotype. This beta chain was picked up by a library intended for alpha chains and is off target, so its count carries little meaning. Here the CDR3 reads CASSYRGLDNEQFF. The CDR3 coding sequence is TGCGCCAGCAGCTACAGAGGACTAGACAATGAGCAGTTCTTC. The chain employs TRBV5-1 and TRBJ2-1, with 7 bases identical to TRBD2. The CDR3 contains 14 residues. Germline values: CDR1 SGHRS, CDR2 YFSETQ. Losses at the gene ends were 3 bases for V and 5 bases for J; bases not matched to a gene: 5.

Points on this clonotype: Because the library targeted alpha chains, this beta chain is an off-target read whose size means little. This chain uses TRBV20-1 with TRBJ1-2; a possible D gene is TRBD1 (6 bases). V was cut by 6 bases and J by 2 bases, with 13 bases left in between. In germline, CDR1 is DFQATT, CDR2 SNEGSKA (reference sequence). The CDR3 spans 13 residues. DNA of the CDR3: TGCAGTGCCCCAAAGGGGGGAAACTATGGCTACACCTTC. Residues: CSAPKGGNYGYTF.

As to this clonotype: Because this beta chain is a stray read in a library intended to capture alpha chains, its abundance should not be given much weight. The J gene is TRBJ2-3, the V gene TRBV28, with unresolved D. The CDR3 contains 13 residues. The V gene's germline CDR1 is MDHEN and CDR2 SYDVKM. V was pared by 6 bases and J by 0 bases, with 7 bases between. CDR3 sequence reads: CASSQTSTDTQYF. The CDR3 DNA sequence: TGTGCCAGCAGCCAAACTAGCACAGATACGCAGTATTTT.

Remarks on this clonotype: The size of this beta chain means little, since it is a stray read in a library made for alpha chains. The chain couples TRBV28 to TRBJ2-1; 7 nucleotides align to TRBD1. V lost 6 bases to trimming and J lost 2 bases; unmatched junction nucleotides: 7. Per germline, CDR1 MDHEN and CDR2 SYDVKM. The CDR3 consists of 15 residues. CDR3 coding DNA: TGTGCCAGCAGGTGGACAGGCGCTACCTACAATGAGCAGTTCTTC. This gives the protein CASRWTGATYNEQFF.

Regarding this clonotype: This beta chain is an off-target read within a library intended for alpha chains, so its frequency means little. The chain recombines TRBV10-3 with TRBJ2-7; 7 bases line up with TRBD1. Per germline, CDR1 ENHRY and CDR2 SYGVKD. The trim removed 11 bases at V and 3 bases at J, leaving 10 bases unmatched. There are 13 residues in the CDR3. This CDR3 reads CAAQPGQNYEQYF. CDR3 sequence (DNA): TGTGCCGCTCAACCGGGACAGAACTACGAGCAGTACTTC.

This clonotype has just one count. For a library built for alpha chains, this beta chain is a stray read; little rests on its size. The rearrangement joins TRBV6-2 or TRBV6-3 to TRBJ2-2, with D maybe TRBD1 (5 bases). The CDR3 has 13 amino acids. The germline V and J ends were trimmed by 6 bases and 4 bases, with 9 bases remaining between them. The germline V gene encodes CDR1 MNHEY and CDR2 SVGEGT. This chain's CDR3 is CASRPGSTGELFF. CDR3 nucleotide sequence: TGTGCCAGCAGGCCAGGGTCCACCGGGGAGCTGTTTTTT.

Of note for this clonotype: This beta chain is a stray sequence in a library constructed for alpha chains; its clone size is not meaningful. The gene calls are TRBV20-1 and TRBJ2-5, with 10 bases matching TRBD2. V trimming: 4 bases; J trimming: 1 base; junction bases outside the gene matches: 3. The germline CDR1 and CDR2 sequences are DFQATT and SNEGSKA (reference sequence). The CDR3 contains 14 residues. The CDR3 DNA reads as TGCAGTGCTACTTGGACTAGCGGCCAAGAGACCCAGTACTTC. It translates to CSATWTSGQETQYF.

On this clonotype itself: Being off target in a library aimed at alpha chains, this beta chain has a size of little meaning. This sequence joins TRBV7-9 and TRBJ2-7; maybe TRBD2 (7 bases). CDR3 length: 17 residues. The V gene lost 5 bases and the J gene lost 9 bases, with 29 bases spanning the gap. Germline V gives CDR1 SEHNR, CDR2 FQNEAQ (reference sequence). This CDR3 is CASSPQSRGGHATGQYF. The DNA of the CDR3 is TGTGCCAGCAGCCCTCAAAGCCGCGGGGGACACGCTACGGGGCAGTACTTC.

Points on this clonotype: A library prepared for alpha chains yielded this beta chain as an off-target read; its size is of little meaning. This rearrangement joins TRBV29-1 to TRBJ2-7; TRBD1 matches at 10 bases. After removal of 6 bases from V and 4 bases from J, the junction contained 6 bases not matched to a gene. The germline V gene has CDR1 SQVTM and CDR2 ANQGSEA. The CDR3 covers 13 residues. This CDR3 is CSVSGTGAYEQYF. CDR3 DNA: TGCAGCGTATCCGGGACAGGGGCATACGAGCAGTACTTC.

This clonotype was recorded a few times. This beta chain turned up in a library designed for alpha chains; as an off-target read, its abundance says little. The V call is TRBV28, the J call TRBJ2-7, with D uncertain. The CDR3 has 13 amino acids. V lost 2 bases and J 1 base, leaving 6 bases between the germline ends. Germline CDR1 is MDHEN and CDR2 is SYDVKM. DNA for the CDR3: TGTGCCAGCAGTTTAGGCGCATCCTACGAGCAGTACTTC. This gives the protein CASSLGASYEQYF.

On this clonotype: The library was built for alpha chains, so this beta chain is an off-target read and its size means little. V usage is TRBV19 and J usage is TRBJ2-6; no reliable D call. Germline CDR1 is LNHDA and CDR2 is SQIVND (reference sequence). Trimming took off 5 bases at V and 0 bases at J, with 14 bases between the two ends. The CDR3 is 17 amino acids. The CDR3: CASSPPGYISGANVLTF. The CDR3 DNA reads as TGTGCCAGTAGTCCCCCCGGATATATCTCTGGGGCCAACGTCCTGACTTTC.

As for this clonotype: This beta chain represents an off-target read in a library built for alpha chains; its size is of limited meaning. The chain recombines TRBV29-1 with TRBJ2-1, with 13 bases that match TRBD2. J gave up 9 bases and V 6 bases, and 11 bases lay outside the gene matches. CDR1 and CDR2 (germline): SQVTM, ANQGSEA. The CDR3 length is 15 residues. CDR3 region: CSVVRLAGGRAEQFF. CDR3 coding DNA: TGCAGCGTCGTCAGACTAGCGGGGGGCCGCGCTGAGCAGTTCTTC.

A remark on this clonotype: The library was designed around alpha chains, so this beta chain is a stray read whose abundance carries little weight. J is TRBJ2-7 and V is TRBV5-4; 8 nucleotides line up with TRBD2. Unmatched junction bases numbered 6, after V lost 4 bases and J lost 3 bases. CDR3 size: 14 residues. Germline loops: CDR1 SGHNT, CDR2 YYREEE (reference sequence). In nucleotides, the CDR3 is TGTGCCAGCAGCCCACTAGCGGTATACTACGAGCAGTACTTC. This translates into CASSPLAVYYEQYF.

On this clonotype itself: Little can be read into the size of this beta chain, an off-target read in a library designed for alpha chains. CDR3 region: CAISEPGVGANVLTF. As DNA, the CDR3 is TGTGCCATCAGTGAGCCCGGGGTCGGGGCCAACGTCCTGACTTTC. The V and J genes are TRBV10-3 and TRBJ2-6; D possibly corresponds to TRBD2 (5 bases). The CDR3 runs to 15 residues. Trimming removed 2 bases at V and 4 bases at J, with 9 bases between. The germline V gene encodes CDR1 ENHRY and CDR2 SYGVKD.

Concerning this clonotype: A library prepared for alpha chains yielded this beta chain as an off-target read; its size is of little meaning. The chain carries TRBV29-1 and TRBJ2-2, with D perhaps matching TRBD2 (5 bases). Germline values: CDR1 SQVTM, CDR2 ANQGSEA. V shed 4 bases and J shed 4 bases, with 7 bases lying between them. The CDR3 runs 12 residues. The CDR3 DNA is TGCAGCGTTGGGGCGGGCACCGGGGAGCTGTTTTTT. Translated: CSVGAGTGELFF.

Turning to this clonotype: Within a library made for alpha chains, this beta chain is off target, and its count is uninformative. V and J are TRBV28 and TRBJ2-4; no reliable D call. Germline V gives CDR1 MDHEN, CDR2 SYDVKM. The CDR3 totals 13 residues. Trimming left V 7 bases short and J 15 bases short, with 22 bases between. The CDR3 DNA follows: TGTGCCAGCAACACTGGGTTGAACCAGAGGCTGTACTTC. Its translation: CASNTGLNQRLYF.

As for this clonotype: This beta chain came through as a stray read in a library set up for alpha chains, and its size says little. This rearrangement joins TRBV29-1 to TRBJ2-5, with 7 positions matching TRBD2. V lost 4 bases and J lost 2; bases outside the gene matches: 7. This CDR3 is built from 14 residues. The germline CDR1 and CDR2 sequences are SQVTM and ANQGSEA. Written as DNA, the CDR3 is TGCAGCGTTGCGAGTGCGGGGGTGCAAGAGACCCAGTACTTC. This codes for CSVASAGVQETQYF.

Details on this clonotype: Within a library made for alpha chains, this beta chain is off target, and its count is uninformative. The CDR3 coding sequence is TGCGCCAGCAGTAACACCGGGGAGCTGTTTTTT. This encodes CASSNTGELFF. The chain combines TRBV5-1 with TRBJ2-2; D not certain. Germline CDR1 and CDR2: SGHRS and YFSETQ. V lost 5 bases and J 2 bases, leaving 1 base between the germline ends. This CDR3 spans 11 amino acids.

This clonotype appeared a single time. This beta chain is a stray sequence in a library constructed for alpha chains; its clone size is not meaningful. V usage is TRBV20-1 and J usage is TRBJ2-2, with D unclear. Trimming removed 4 bases from V and 0 bases from J, with 6 bases in between. This CDR3 has 13 residues. Germline CDR1 and CDR2: DFQATT and SNEGSKA (reference sequence). The CDR3 here is CSAMLTNTGELFF. The CDR3 DNA reads TGCAGTGCTATGCTAACGAACACCGGGGAGCTGTTTTTT.

This clonotype was found a few times. Found in a library prepared for alpha chains, this beta chain is an off-target read, and its abundance has little meaning. This rearrangement joins TRBV28 to TRBJ2-1; no clear D gene. The CDR3 runs 13 residues. Looked up from germline, CDR1 is MDHEN and CDR2 is SYDVKM. V lost 6 bases to trimming and J lost 10 bases, with 16 bases between them. The CDR3 region has the DNA TGTGCCAGCAGCACCCCAACCCCCCGGGAGCAGTTCTTC. As protein: CASSTPTPREQFF. The whole variable domain, filled in from reference TRBV28 and TRBJ2-1, reads DVKVTQSSRYLVKRTGEKVFLECVQDMDHENMFWYRQDPGLGLRLIYFSYDVKMKEKGDIPEGYSVSREKKERFSLILESASTNQTSMYLCASSTPTPREQFFGPGTRLTVL.